The 32 T cell receptor beta chains presented below share a single source sample, sequenced in a study of T-cell memory formation after mild COVID-19. TCRdb analysed the 5' RACE reads with MiXCR anew, one entry per CDR3 protein. The profile shows hundreds of thousands of distinct CDR3 sequences, less than 25% of them singletons. The specimen was PBMCs or a T cell subset sorted from them (not recorded which). The receptors were gathered from a man younger than 30 who had mild COVID-19 (a few samples of this study predate the infection). Cell type and time point are not known.

This chain links TRBV6-5 with TRBJ2-1, with no clear D. CDR1 and CDR2 (germline): MNHEY, SVGAGI. Trimming took 0 bases from V and 0 from J, leaving 12 bases between them. The CDR3 loop spans 17 amino acids. The chain's CDR3 is CASSYSGRTDSYNEQFF. The CDR3 bases are TGTGCCAGCAGTTACTCCGGCCGGACGGACTCCTACAATGAGCAGTTCTTC.

The chain is built from TRBV15 and TRBJ2-5; D is perhaps TRBD2 (6 bases). The CDR3 runs 15 residues. Germline loops: CDR1 LNHNV, CDR2 YYDKDF (reference sequence). V was shortened by 2 bases and J by 0 bases, with 10 bases between the two germline ends. DNA for the CDR3: TGTGCCACCAGCAGACTAGCGTGGTACCAAGAGACCCAGTACTTC. Residues: CATSRLAWYQETQYF.

In its sample, this clonotype was seen a few times. The chain combines TRBV7-2 with TRBJ2-3, with D maybe TRBD2 (5 bases). Germline-derived CDR1 and CDR2 are SGHTA and FQGNSA. The CDR3 is 14 amino acids. V shed 7 bases and J shed 2 bases, with 13 bases lying between them. In DNA, the CDR3 is TGTGCCAGCACCTTGAGCGGAACCACAGATACGCAGTATTTT. This sequence encodes CASTLSGTTDTQYF.

This clonotype showed up many times. The J gene is TRBJ2-5, the V gene TRBV9; no clear D. Germline values: CDR1 SGDLS, CDR2 YYNGEE. This CDR3 region has 12 residues. V shed 0 bases and J shed 2 bases, with 2 bases lying between them. CDR3 nucleotides: TGTGCCAGCAGCGTAGAGCAAGAGACCCAGTACTTC. Its protein product is CASSVEQETQYF.

A few counts support this clonotype. The chain is built from TRBV5-1 and TRBJ2-3; no clear D gene. CDR1 is SGHRS and CDR2 is YFSETQ in the germline V gene. The V end was cut by 7 bases, the J end by 0 bases, with 12 bases between. The CDR3 runs 14 residues. CDR3: CASSGATSTDTQYF. CDR3 coding DNA: TGCGCCAGCTCTGGCGCAACTAGCACAGATACGCAGTATTTT.

The count of this clonotype is one. The chain joins TRBV7-9 to TRBJ2-2; D tentatively reads TRBD1 or TRBD2 (5 bases each). This CDR3 is built from 15 residues. V lost 6 bases and J 1 base, leaving 12 bases between the germline ends. Germline assignment: CDR1 SEHNR and CDR2 FQNEAQ (reference sequence). CDR3 coding DNA: TGTGCCAGCAGTTCGGGACCGATGAACACCGGGGAGCTGTTTTTT. Translating it yields CASSSGPMNTGELFF.

The chain joins TRBV7-2 to TRBJ2-1; TRBD1 matches at 7 bases. CDR1 is SGHTA, CDR2 FQGNSA, per germline. V lost 3 bases and J lost 8; bases outside the gene matches: 7. This CDR3 has 14 amino acids. The CDR3 DNA follows: TGTGCCAGCAGCTTCGGCAGGGGGTATGATGAGCAGTTCTTC. Translated, it gives CASSFGRGYDEQFF.

This clonotype was recorded many times. The rearrangement joins TRBV4-1 to TRBJ2-1; 10 bases are a match to TRBD2. V lost 2 bases to trimming and J lost 8 bases; unmatched junction nucleotides: 9. Per germline, CDR1 MGHRA and CDR2 YSYEKL. The CDR3 length is 16 residues. Here the CDR3 DNA reads TGCGCCAGCAGCCAACCAGCGGGGGGGCTCTTGGATGAGCAGTTCTTC. This sequence encodes CASSQPAGGLLDEQFF.

The rearrangement links TRBV6-2 or TRBV6-3 to TRBJ1-2; TRBD1 might be the D (5 bases). V was shortened by 4 bases and J by 4 bases, with 10 bases between the two germline ends. The germline V gene has CDR1 MNHEY and CDR2 SVGEGT. The CDR3 loop spans 13 amino acids. The CDR3 loop is CASSFTGPYGYTF. Written as DNA, the CDR3 is TGTGCCAGCAGTTTCACAGGACCCTATGGCTACACCTTC.

The chain's CDR3 is CASSLSLPGELFF. The CDR3 DNA follows: TGTGCCAGCAGCTTGAGTTTACCCGGGGAGCTGTTTTTT. V usage is TRBV11-2 and J usage is TRBJ2-2; D call uncertain. Per germline, CDR1 SGHAT and CDR2 FQNNGV. Trimming took 3 bases from V and 6 from J, leaving 8 bases between them. CDR3 length equals 13 residues.

This clonotype came up many times. The chain recombines TRBV5-1 with TRBJ2-6; D remains ambiguous. The V gene lost 4 bases and the J gene lost 0 bases, with 11 bases spanning the gap. In germline, CDR1 is SGHRS, CDR2 YFSETQ. This CDR3 is 16 amino acids long. CDR3 sequence (DNA): TGCGCCAGCAGCCCTGAAGGCAGCTCTGGGGCCAACGTCCTGACTTTC. Residues: CASSPEGSSGANVLTF.

In DNA form, the CDR3 reads TGTGCCAGCAGTGTAGACACGATTCGGGTACGGTACGAGCAGTACTTC. Its protein is CASSVDTIRVRYEQYF. The chain joins TRBV6-5 to TRBJ2-7; D unresolved. V lost 5 bases to trimming and J lost 4 bases, with 21 bases between them. Germline V gives CDR1 MNHEY, CDR2 SVGAGI. The CDR3 spans 16 residues.

There are a few counts of this clonotype. V usage is TRBV7-6 and J usage is TRBJ2-1, with 8 bases aligning to TRBD2. This CDR3 is built from 14 residues. J lost 6 bases, V lost 3 bases, and 4 bases had no gene match. Germline CDR1 and CDR2: SGHVS and FNYEAQ. The CDR3 DNA reads as TGTGCCAGCAGCTTTGGGACTAGACGCAATGAGCAGTTCTTC. Translated: CASSFGTRRNEQFF.

The chain couples TRBV6-1 to TRBJ2-7, with a weak D call TRBD1 (5 bases). This CDR3 contains 13 residues. Trimming pared 3 bases from V and 3 bases from J, leaving 9 bases between. Germline V CDR1 and CDR2: MNHNS, SASEGT. The CDR3 loop is CASSENTGYEQYF. The CDR3 DNA reads TGTGCCAGCAGTGAGAATACAGGCTACGAGCAGTACTTC.

This clonotype has more than one count but fewer than ten. CDR3 coding DNA: TGTGCCAGCATGAGTCAGCCAGGGGGTGGAGAGACCCAGTACTTC. Amino acid sequence: CASMSQPGGGETQYF. The chain employs TRBV2 and TRBJ2-5; 7 positions agree with TRBD1. Germline-derived CDR1 and CDR2 are SNHLY and FYNNEI. This CDR3 is 15 amino acids long. V shed 7 bases, J shed 4 bases, and the junction held 12 bases outside the gene matches.

This clonotype has a handful of counts. The chain carries TRBV29-1 and TRBJ1-1; D unresolved. The V and J ends lost 8 bases and 4 bases respectively, with 17 bases between them. The germline V gene has CDR1 SQVTM and CDR2 ANQGSEA. The CDR3 covers 13 residues. The CDR3 sequence is CSIGLQSGTEAFF. The CDR3 DNA is TGCAGCATTGGACTACAGAGTGGCACTGAAGCTTTCTTT.

The chain links TRBV29-1 to TRBJ1-1; possible D gene TRBD1, 5 bases. The CDR3 is made up of 13 amino acids. Germline V lookup: CDR1 SQVTM, CDR2 ANQGSEA. Trimming took 7 bases from V and 3 from J, leaving 15 bases between them. The DNA of the CDR3 is TGCAGCGCCTCGGGGCGAGAAGACACTGAAGCTTTCTTT. The encoded protein is CSASGREDTEAFF.

This clonotype was observed many times. This chain links TRBV5-1 with TRBJ2-5; D not certain. V gave up 0 bases and J gave up 5 bases, with 8 bases separating them. This CDR3 is built from 13 residues. Germline CDR1 reads SGHRS; CDR2 reads YFSETQ. The CDR3 reads CASSLGASETQYF. CDR3 DNA sequence: TGCGCCAGCAGCTTGGGCGCGTCGGAGACCCAGTACTTC.

V is TRBV5-1 and J is TRBJ2-2, with D possibly TRBD2 on 5 matching bases. Germline V CDR1 and CDR2: SGHRS, YFSETQ. The CDR3 has 14 amino acids. Between the trimmed V and J ends, which lost 9 bases and 3 bases, there was a span of 15 bases. This CDR3 is CATKHLAHTGELFF. The DNA of the CDR3 is TGCGCCACTAAACACCTAGCCCACACCGGGGAGCTGTTTTTT.

This chain connects TRBV20-1 to TRBJ2-7; D unresolved. The V end lost 3 bases, the J end lost 5 bases, and 11 bases lay between the germline ends. The germline CDR1 and CDR2 sequences are DFQATT and SNEGSKA (reference sequence). The CDR3 totals 12 residues. The CDR3: CSASQSSDEQYF. CDR3 coding DNA: TGCAGTGCTAGCCAGAGTTCTGACGAGCAGTACTTC.

Only a few counts were recorded for this clonotype. The chain has TRBV15 and TRBJ2-3; no definite D call. The germline gives CDR1 LNHNV, CDR2 YYDKDF (reference sequence). Trimming shortened V by 0 bases and J by 1 base, and 2 bases separated the two germline ends. The CDR3 consists of 13 residues. CDR3 sequence: CATSRDGTDTQYF. CDR3 nucleotides: TGTGCCACCAGCAGAGACGGCACAGATACGCAGTATTTT.

The chain has TRBV19 and TRBJ1-1, with a tentative D call TRBD1 (5 bases). V was cut by 8 bases and J by 1 base, with 14 bases left in between. The CDR3 totals 14 residues. Germline V gene lookup returns CDR1 LNHDA and CDR2 SQIVND (reference sequence). The CDR3 spells CASRPWDGNTEAFF. CDR3 DNA sequence: TGTGCCAGTCGACCCTGGGACGGGAACACTGAAGCTTTCTTT.

This clonotype was seen more than once but under ten times. The chain employs TRBV6-2 or TRBV6-3 and TRBJ2-2, with D perhaps matching TRBD2 (6 bases). The CDR3 consists of 13 residues. Trimming cost V 2 bases and J 6 bases, with 7 bases left between them. Looked up from germline, CDR1 is MNHEY and CDR2 is SVGEGT. CDR3 nucleotide sequence: TGTGCCAGCAGTTACACGGGGGCCGGGGAGCTGTTTTTT. This gives the protein CASSYTGAGELFF.

This clonotype has only a few counts. V and J are TRBV6-5 and TRBJ2-3; D gene unclear. The CDR3 contains 14 residues. CDR1 and CDR2 (germline): MNHEY, SVGAGI. V lost 4 bases and J lost 3, with 11 bases in between. CDR3: CASSFRVWTDTQYF. CDR3 DNA sequence: TGTGCCAGCAGTTTTCGTGTGTGGACAGATACGCAGTATTTT.

The rearrangement uses TRBV7-2 and TRBJ2-2, with D maybe TRBD1 (6 bases). Trimming cost V 4 bases and J 2 bases, with 14 bases left between them. The CDR3 runs 16 residues. From germline, CDR1 is SGHTA and CDR2 FQGNSA. The CDR3 loop is CASSSKPGTNTGELFF. The CDR3 bases are TGTGCCAGCAGCTCCAAACCCGGGACAAACACCGGGGAGCTGTTTTTT.

In nucleotides, the CDR3 is TGCGCCAGCAGCCAAACTCTCGGGTCCCGAGGGCCCCAGCATTTT. Translating gives CASSQTLGSRGPQHF. The chain carries TRBV4-1 and TRBJ1-5, with no clear D. From germline, CDR1 is MGHRA and CDR2 YSYEKL. The CDR3 covers 15 residues. Trimming took off 2 bases at V and 9 bases at J, with 17 bases between the two ends.

The chain links TRBV30 to TRBJ2-7; D is undetermined. The CDR3 has 11 residues. Germline V CDR1 and CDR2: GTSNPN, SVGIG (reference sequence). V lost 4 bases, J lost 7 bases, and 11 bases lay in between. The CDR3 is CAWTEYGEQYF. CDR3 bases: TGTGCCTGGACCGAATACGGGGAGCAGTACTTC.

This chain links TRBV20-1 with TRBJ2-5; TRBD2 matches at 7 bases. With 1 base clipped from V and 1 base from J, the junction kept 3 bases outside the gene matches. Germline V gene data show CDR1 as DFQATT and CDR2 as SNEGSKA (reference sequence). The CDR3 runs to 14 residues. CDR3 sequence reads: CSARAGGVQETQYF. CDR3 DNA sequence: TGCAGTGCTAGAGCGGGGGGTGTCCAAGAGACCCAGTACTTC.

This clonotype was counted a few times. V is TRBV5-1 and J is TRBJ2-3, with 8 nucleotides matching TRBD2. The CDR3 runs 15 residues. The V gene's germline CDR1 is SGHRS and CDR2 YFSETQ. V lost 0 bases, J lost 4 bases, and 4 bases stayed unmatched. The CDR3 loop is CASSLGRGGPDTQYF. In nucleotides, the CDR3 is TGCGCCAGCAGCTTGGGCCGGGGGGGCCCAGATACGCAGTATTTT.

The rearrangement links TRBV5-1 to TRBJ2-5, with D possibly being TRBD1 (5 bases). Per the germline V gene, CDR1 is SGHRS and CDR2 is YFSETQ. Trimming left V 7 bases short and J 1 base short, with 17 bases between. CDR3 length: 15 amino acids. The CDR3 bases are TGCGCCAGCTCCACTTGGGGCAGCGTCCAAGAGACCCAGTACTTC. This gives the protein CASSTWGSVQETQYF.

This chain connects TRBV18 to TRBJ1-4; no clear D. CDR3 length: 13 amino acids. Trimming pared 1 base from V and 8 bases from J, leaving 8 bases between. Per the germline V gene, CDR1 is KGHSH and CDR2 is LQKENI. The CDR3 sequence is CASSPRQGEKLFF. In DNA, the CDR3 is TGTGCCAGCTCACCACGCCAAGGGGAAAAACTGTTTTTT.

This chain connects TRBV12-3 or TRBV12-4 to TRBJ2-1; D perhaps matches TRBD2 (6 bases). V was clipped by 6 bases and J by 0 bases, with 15 bases between them. This CDR3 is 16 amino acids long. CDR3 amino acids: CASSPRGWSSYNEQFF. The CDR3 nucleotides are TGTGCCAGCAGCCCACGGGGGTGGAGCTCCTACAATGAGCAGTTCTTC.